Given below is one TCR beta chain in context. This record belongs to a study of blood T cells in healthy people across ages. The use of a sample-barcoded 5' primer and a J-beta primer mix characterized a second PCR of roughly 6 to 11 cycles. TCRdb passed the 5' RACE reads through MiXCR, listing each CDR3 protein once. Of fewer than 700,000 distinct CDR3 sequences listed, 40% to 55% are singletons. Looked up from germline, CDR1 is SGDLS and CDR2 is YYNGEE. The CDR3 loop spans 15 amino acids. V dropped 3 bases and J dropped 7 bases, with 20 bases sitting between them. This receptor was obtained from an elderly man in good health. The chain links TRBV9 to TRBJ2-7; the D gene is possibly TRBD2 (6 bases). Sequenced input: blood. The CDR3 nucleotides read TGTGCCAGCAGCGCCGCTAGTGGTCTCGGGGGTGAGCAGTACTTC. Its protein product is CASSAASGLGGEQYF.